The 29 T cell receptor beta chains reported below all come from one sample, sequenced in a study of blood T cell repertoires in COVID-19 (dated by TCRdb to 2020 to 2021). The library came from the immunoSEQ multiplex PCR assay. In its TCRdb copy, this immuneACCESS table keeps in-frame sequences only and misses some clones. Where compared with another copy, unresolved V genes explain less than half of these, and the others have no known cause. This sample lists about 300,000 clones; more than 75% were detected once. The top ten clones comprise roughly 3% of the sample. Sequencing used PBMCs or T cells enriched from blood (not recorded which). The receptor source for this set is a woman younger than 35 who had recovered from COVID-19.

V is TRBV19 and J is TRBJ1-5, with D possibly matching TRBD1 (5 bases). This CDR3 is 13 amino acids long. V lost 9 bases and J lost 8, with 17 bases in between. Germline lookup yields CDR1 LNHDA and CDR2 SQIVND (reference sequence). The CDR3 region has the DNA TGTGCCAGCAGCCGGGACCCGGGGGAGCCCCAGCATTTT. Residues: CASSRDPGEPQHF.

This sequence joins TRBV7-9 and TRBJ2-3, with 8 nucleotides matching TRBD2. After removal of 5 bases from V and 2 bases from J, the junction contained 6 bases not matched to a gene. This CDR3 is built from 15 residues. CDR1 SEHNR and CDR2 FQNEAQ come from the germline V gene (reference sequence). CDR3 bases: TGTGCCAGCAGCCAAGCGGGGGCATACACAGATACGCAGTATTTT. It translates to CASSQAGAYTDTQYF.

This sequence joins TRBV15 and TRBJ2-5; 12 positions agree with TRBD2. CDR3 length: 17 amino acids. V trimming: 3 bases; J trimming: 5 bases; junction bases outside the gene matches: 10. From germline, CDR1 is LNHNV and CDR2 YYDKDF (reference sequence). The CDR3 bases are TGTGCCACCAGCAGGAGGCTAGCGGGAGGGGGGACGGAGACCCAGTACTTC. The encoded protein is CATSRRLAGGGTETQYF.

The rearrangement joins TRBV28 to TRBJ2-5; 8 bases agree with TRBD2. The germline V gene has CDR1 MDHEN and CDR2 SYDVKM. Germline trimming cut 2 bases from V and 2 bases from J; bases unmatched to any gene: 4. This CDR3 is built from 15 residues. CDR3 DNA: TGTGCCAGCAGTTTAACTCAGCGGGGGCAAGAGACCCAGTACTTC. It codes for CASSLTQRGQETQYF.

This clone was recorded once. The chain combines TRBV25-1 with TRBJ2-3; 9 nucleotides align to TRBD1. The CDR3 extends over 16 amino acids. Germline CDR1 and CDR2: MGHDK and SYGVNS. The ends lost 2 bases at V and 3 bases at J; junction bases unmatched: 6. CDR3 in amino acids: CASSEIWGQGTDTQYF. The CDR3 DNA is TGTGCCAGCAGTGAAATTTGGGGACAGGGAACAGATACGCAGTATTTT.

The chain joins TRBV5-1 to TRBJ2-3; 14 bases agree with TRBD2. Per the germline V gene, CDR1 is SGHRS and CDR2 is YFSETQ. J was trimmed by 5 bases and V by 0 bases; bases with no gene match: 5. There are 17 residues in the CDR3. The CDR3 DNA is TGCGCCAGCAGCTTGGGACTAGCGGGGGGGCTCATAGATACGCAGTATTTT. It encodes CASSLGLAGGLIDTQYF.

The J gene is TRBJ1-1, the V gene TRBV9; D not certain. Trimming left V 1 base short and J 1 base short, with 8 bases between. The CDR3 spans 14 residues. CDR1 and CDR2 (germline): SGDLS, YYNGEE. CDR3 in amino acids: CASSVRQENTEAFF. The CDR3 DNA sequence: TGTGCCAGCAGCGTAAGGCAGGAGAACACTGAAGCTTTCTTT.

This chain connects TRBV7-2 to TRBJ2-7; 13 bases match TRBD2. Germline assignment: CDR1 SGHTA and CDR2 FQGNSA. The CDR3 loop spans 15 amino acids. V lost 5 bases, J lost 6 bases, and 7 bases stayed unmatched. The CDR3 protein is CASSPRTSGSGEQYF. The CDR3 DNA follows: TGTGCCAGCAGCCCTCGGACTAGCGGGAGTGGCGAGCAGTACTTC. The entire variable domain, with the rest obtained from reference TRBV7-2 and TRBJ2-7, is as follows: GAGVSQSPSNKVTEKGKDVELRCDPISGHTALYWYRQSLGQGLEFLIYFQGNSAPDKSGLPSDRFSAERTGGSVSTLTIQRTQQEDSAVYLCASSPRTSGSGEQYFGPGTRLTVT.

J is TRBJ2-7 and V is TRBV12-5, with 8 bases that match TRBD1. The CDR3 runs 16 residues. Trimming removed 4 bases from V and 0 bases from J; junction bases left unmatched: 8. Per the germline V gene, CDR1 is LGHNT and CDR2 is FRNRAP. For the CDR3, the DNA is TGTGCTAGTGGTTCGACCGGACAGGGATACTCCTACGAGCAGTACTTC. This encodes CASGSTGQGYSYEQYF.

The V and J genes are TRBV6-4 and TRBJ2-3; weak D call: TRBD2 (6 bases). The CDR3 contains 14 residues. V was shortened by 6 bases and J by 1 base, with 11 bases between the two germline ends. CDR1 and CDR2 (germline): MRHNA, SNTAGT. The CDR3 sequence: CASSQAGGTDTQYF. CDR3 nucleotides: TGTGCCAGCAGCCAAGCGGGCGGCACAGATACGCAGTATTTT.

The chain uses TRBV4-3 and TRBJ2-7, with 8 bases aligning to TRBD2. The CDR3 is made up of 16 amino acids. Trimming at V came to 0 bases and at J to 3 bases, leaving 7 bases not matched to a gene. Germline lookup yields CDR1 LGHNA and CDR2 YSLEER. The CDR3 loop is CASSQDSGGPHYEQYF. The CDR3 region has the DNA TGCGCCAGCAGCCAAGATTCGGGGGGGCCCCACTACGAGCAGTACTTC.

The J gene is TRBJ2-7, the V gene TRBV18, with 8 bases matching TRBD1. The CDR3 totals 15 residues. J lost 3 bases, V lost 3 bases, and 7 bases had no gene match. Germline lookup yields CDR1 KGHSH and CDR2 LQKENI. The CDR3 loop is CASSPAGRGHYEQYF. The CDR3 coding sequence is TGTGCCAGCTCACCCGCCGGCAGGGGGCACTACGAGCAGTACTTC.

The V and J genes are TRBV28 and TRBJ2-7; 7 bases map to TRBD1. Losses at the gene ends were 2 bases for V and 1 base for J; bases not matched to a gene: 5. Germline V gives CDR1 MDHEN, CDR2 SYDVKM. The CDR3 has 15 residues. The CDR3 region has the DNA TGTGCCAGCAGTTTAACAGGGGCAATGTCCTACGAGCAGTACTTC. It specifies CASSLTGAMSYEQYF.

J is TRBJ2-7 and V is TRBV28; D is perhaps TRBD1 (5 bases). This CDR3 spans 12 amino acids. The germline V and J ends were trimmed by 11 bases and 4 bases, with 15 bases remaining between them. CDR1 is MDHEN, CDR2 SYDVKM, per germline. CDR3 residues: CASWGRQYEQYF. The CDR3 DNA sequence: TGTGCCTCCTGGGGCAGGCAATACGAGCAGTACTTC.

The chain recombines TRBV5-4 with TRBJ2-7, with a weak D call TRBD2 (5 bases). The CDR3 is made up of 14 amino acids. V dropped 0 bases and J dropped 6 bases, with 13 bases sitting between them. Looked up from germline, CDR1 is SGHNT and CDR2 is YYREEE (reference sequence). The CDR3 reads CASSLELVAGEQYF. CDR3 sequence (DNA): TGTGCCAGCAGCTTGGAATTGGTGGCGGGCGAGCAGTACTTC.

The V call is TRBV11-2, the J call TRBJ2-7; 10 bases line up with TRBD2. V lost 2 bases and J lost 0; bases outside the gene matches: 1. The germline gives CDR1 SGHAT, CDR2 FQNNGV. This CDR3 comprises 15 residues. DNA of the CDR3: TGTGCCAGCAGCTTACTAGCGGGGGTCTCCTACGAGCAGTACTTC. It encodes CASSLLAGVSYEQYF.

This chain links TRBV6-5 with TRBJ1-5; tentative D call: TRBD1 (5 bases). Germline V gene lookup returns CDR1 MNHEY and CDR2 SVGAGI. This CDR3 has 13 amino acids. The germline V and J ends were trimmed by 7 bases and 3 bases, with 10 bases remaining between them. The CDR3 region is CASTQGYNQPQHF. CDR3 in DNA: TGTGCCAGCACCCAGGGTTACAATCAGCCCCAGCATTTT.

This chain connects TRBV5-1 to TRBJ1-2; possibly TRBD1 for D (5 bases). The CDR3 totals 17 residues. Germline V gene lookup returns CDR1 SGHRS and CDR2 YFSETQ. Trimming stripped 3 bases from V and 4 bases from J, with 22 bases between. The CDR3 DNA reads as TGCGCCAGCAGCTCCTCCCAGGGTCCTCCTTCTTCCTATGGCTACACCTTC. Amino acid sequence: CASSSSQGPPSSYGYTF.

V usage is TRBV3-1 (or the pseudogene TRBV3-2) and J usage is TRBJ1-2; perhaps TRBD1 as D (6 bases). The germline V and J ends were trimmed by 1 base and 0 bases, with 6 bases remaining between them. This CDR3 is built from 14 residues. CDR1 is LGHDT and CDR2 is YNNKEL in the germline V gene (reference sequence). CDR3: CASSQGTANYGYTF. CDR3 nucleotide sequence: TGTGCCAGCAGCCAAGGGACAGCTAACTATGGCTACACCTTC.

The chain couples TRBV5-3 to TRBJ1-4; D unresolved. TRBV5-3 is treated as an ORF (open reading frame) with a function not yet certain. The V gene lost 4 bases and the J gene lost 0 bases, with 10 bases spanning the gap. The CDR3 is 15 amino acids. CDR3 region: CARSPDEATNEKLFF. CDR3 nucleotides: TGTGCCAGAAGCCCAGATGAGGCAACTAATGAAAAACTGTTTTTT.

The rearrangement links TRBV7-8 to TRBJ2-7; D possibly corresponds to TRBD2 (5 bases). The CDR3 consists of 14 residues. Looked up from germline, CDR1 is SGHVS and CDR2 is FQNEAQ. Deletions cut 4 bases from V and 1 base from J, with 11 bases between. Here the CDR3 DNA reads TGTGCCAGCAGCTCCCCCGGACTTTCCTACGAGCAGTACTTC. It is translated as CASSSPGLSYEQYF.

This clone was observed a few times. The V and J genes are TRBV4-3 and TRBJ1-1; D is ambiguous. The CDR3 extends over 15 amino acids. Germline loops: CDR1 LGHNA, CDR2 YSLEER. The germline V and J ends were trimmed by 4 bases and 0 bases, with 12 bases remaining between them. Here the CDR3 reads CASSPNPGMNTEAFF. The CDR3 coding sequence is TGCGCCAGCAGCCCCAACCCGGGGATGAACACTGAAGCTTTCTTT.

The rearrangement joins TRBV19 to TRBJ1-6; D unresolved. The CDR3 has 14 residues. V lost 7 bases and J 9 bases, leaving 16 bases between the germline ends. CDR1 and CDR2 (germline): LNHDA, SQIVND (reference sequence). CDR3 loop: CASTTSRLGSPLHF. The DNA of the CDR3 is TGTGCCAGTACCACATCCAGGCTGGGTTCACCCCTCCACTTT.

V usage is TRBV10-3 and J usage is TRBJ2-3; maybe TRBD2 (5 bases). CDR3 length: 13 amino acids. Germline loops: CDR1 ENHRY, CDR2 SYGVKD. The V gene lost 10 bases and the J gene lost 2 bases, with 13 bases spanning the gap. In DNA form, the CDR3 reads TGTGCCACCCGCGGAGCGGACACAGATACGCAGTATTTT. As protein: CATRGADTDTQYF.

V gene TRBV27 combines with J gene TRBJ1-5; D is undetermined. Germline V gene data show CDR1 as MNHEY and CDR2 as SMNVEV (reference sequence). The CDR3 loop spans 15 amino acids. V shed 10 bases and J shed 2 bases, with 18 bases lying between them. The CDR3 bases are TGTGCCACCACCTACAGAGCGGATGGCAATCAGCCCCAGCATTTT. Amino acid sequence: CATTYRADGNQPQHF.

The rearrangement joins TRBV19 to TRBJ1-5; D is possibly TRBD1 (6 bases). The V end was cut by 3 bases, the J end by 0 bases, with 12 bases between. CDR1 and CDR2 from the germline V gene are LNHDA and SQIVND (reference sequence). The CDR3 totals 16 residues. The CDR3 is CASSMGRQVSNQPQHF. CDR3 DNA: TGTGCCAGTAGTATGGGGAGACAGGTTAGCAATCAGCCCCAGCATTTT. Full variable domain (missing parts from reference TRBV19 and TRBJ1-5): DGGITQSPKYLFRKEGQNVTLSCEQNLNHDAMYWYRQDPGQGLRLIYYSQIVNDFQKGDIAEGYSVSREKKESFPLTVTSAQKNPTAFYLCASSMGRQVSNQPQHFGDGTRLSIL.

The V call is TRBV20-1, the J call TRBJ1-4; D perhaps matches TRBD1 (6 bases). In germline, CDR1 is DFQATT, CDR2 SNEGSKA (reference sequence). CDR3 length: 11 amino acids. Between the trimmed V and J ends, which lost 6 bases and 6 bases, there was a span of 8 bases. The CDR3 sequence is CSAYRDEKLFF. The DNA for the CDR3 is TGCAGTGCCTACAGGGATGAAAAACTGTTTTTT.

This clone was observed a handful of times. This chain links TRBV5-4 with TRBJ1-1; 7 bases agree with TRBD1. CDR3 length: 14 amino acids. V lost 3 bases and J lost 8; bases outside the gene matches: 10. Per germline, CDR1 SGHNT and CDR2 YYREEE (reference sequence). The CDR3 DNA reads TGTGCCAGCAGCTCGGCAACAGGGGCAGGGGAAGCTTTCTTT. Protein: CASSSATGAGEAFF.

The gene calls are TRBV3-1 (or the pseudogene TRBV3-2) and TRBJ2-1; weak D call: TRBD2 (6 bases). CDR1 is LGHDT and CDR2 is YNNKEL in the germline V gene (reference sequence). V was cut by 1 base and J by 5 bases, with 21 bases left in between. The CDR3 sequence is 18 residues long. The CDR3 sequence is CASSQGLGVGWGDNEQFF. CDR3 coding DNA: TGTGCCAGCAGCCAAGGACTCGGGGTCGGGTGGGGGGACAATGAGCAGTTCTTC.